This T cell receptor (beta chain) was identified during a study of technical replicates of blood from a few donors. Assay: immunoSEQ multiplex PCR; the TCRdb copy retains only in-frame clones and omits some. This sample carries about 98,000 clones, almost 96% of them seen once, and the ten largest clones take approximately 0.2%. The V end lost 0 bases, the J end lost 4 bases, and 13 bases lay between the germline ends. CDR1 SGHDT and CDR2 YYEEEE come from the germline V gene. The CDR3 length is 15 residues. This chain joins TRBV5-6 and TRBJ1-2; possibly TRBD1 for D (5 bases). The clonotype originates from a human donor in good health. Sequencing was done on a sample of T cells isolated from PBMCs. CDR3 sequence: CASSLVHGGGYGYTF. CDR3 DNA: TGTGCCAGCAGCTTGGTCCACGGGGGGGGCTATGGCTACACCTTC. Looking up the rest from reference TRBV5-6 and TRBJ1-2 gives the full variable domain: DAGVTQSPTHLIKTRGQQVTLRCSPKSGHDTVSWYQQALGQGPQFIFQYYEEEERQRGNFPDRFSGHQFPNYSSELNVNALLLGDSALYLCASSLVHGGGYGYTFGSGTRLTVV.